The sample holds a few counts of the clone carrying this TCR beta chain. At one boundary the junction diverges from the germline segment, which might be a read error. This CDR3 is built from 16 residues. The germline V gene has CDR1 SGDLS and CDR2 YYNGEE. This entry comes from a study of cytomegalovirus exposure and HLA in healthy donors. The study ran its PCR with 60 Vbeta and 13 Jbeta primers. Clones were sequenced by immunoSEQ multiplex PCR, and TCRdb holds only the in-frame ones, with some missing. The table has over 150,000 clones, 80% to 90% seen once. The clonotype originates from a girl between 10 and 17 years old in good health and CMV-seropositive. The V gene is TRBV9, the J gene TRBJ2-3, with TRBD2 matching over 8 bases. The sample was PBMCs. This CDR3 reads CANSPAGLARTDTQYF. The DNA of the CDR3 is TGTGCCAACAGCCCCGCCGGACTAGCCCGCACAGATACGCAGTATTTT.